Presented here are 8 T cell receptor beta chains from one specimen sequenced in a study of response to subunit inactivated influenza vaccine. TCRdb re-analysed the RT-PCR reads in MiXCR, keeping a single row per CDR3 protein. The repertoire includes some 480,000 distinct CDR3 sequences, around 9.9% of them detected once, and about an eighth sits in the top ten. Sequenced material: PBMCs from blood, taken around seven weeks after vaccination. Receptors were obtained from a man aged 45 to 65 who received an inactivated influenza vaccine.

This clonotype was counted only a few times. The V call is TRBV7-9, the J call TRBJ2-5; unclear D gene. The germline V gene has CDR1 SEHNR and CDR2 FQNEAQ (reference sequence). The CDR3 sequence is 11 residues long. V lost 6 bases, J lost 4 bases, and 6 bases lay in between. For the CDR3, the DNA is TGTGCCAGCAGGAACGTAGAGACCCAGTACTTC. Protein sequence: CASRNVETQYF.

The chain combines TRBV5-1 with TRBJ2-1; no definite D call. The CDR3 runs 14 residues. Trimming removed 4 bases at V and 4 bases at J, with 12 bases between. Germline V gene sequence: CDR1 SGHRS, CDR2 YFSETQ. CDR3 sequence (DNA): TGCGCCAGCAGCCCGGGTCGCGGTTACAATGAGCAGTTCTTC. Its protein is CASSPGRGYNEQFF.

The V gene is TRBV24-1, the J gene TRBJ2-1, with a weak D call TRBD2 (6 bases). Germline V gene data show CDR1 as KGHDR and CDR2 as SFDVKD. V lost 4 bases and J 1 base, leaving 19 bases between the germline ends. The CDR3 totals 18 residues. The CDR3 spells CATSDPGLGGWSYNEQFF. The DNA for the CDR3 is TGTGCCACCAGTGACCCCGGTTTGGGGGGTTGGTCCTACAATGAGCAGTTCTTC.

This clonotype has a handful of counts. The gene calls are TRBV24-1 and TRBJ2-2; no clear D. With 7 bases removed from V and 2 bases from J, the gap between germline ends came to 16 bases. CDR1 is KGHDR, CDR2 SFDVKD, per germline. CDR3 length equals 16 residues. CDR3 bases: TGTGCCACCAGCCCCGGTGGGAAGGGTAACACCGGGGAGCTGTTTTTT. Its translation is CATSPGGKGNTGELFF.

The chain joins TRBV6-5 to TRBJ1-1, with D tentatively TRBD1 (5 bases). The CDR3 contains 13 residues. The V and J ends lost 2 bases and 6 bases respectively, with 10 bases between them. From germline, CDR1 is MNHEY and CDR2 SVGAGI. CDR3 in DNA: TGTGCCAGCAGTTACAGGGGAGGGTCTGAAGCTTTCTTT. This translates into CASSYRGGSEAFF.

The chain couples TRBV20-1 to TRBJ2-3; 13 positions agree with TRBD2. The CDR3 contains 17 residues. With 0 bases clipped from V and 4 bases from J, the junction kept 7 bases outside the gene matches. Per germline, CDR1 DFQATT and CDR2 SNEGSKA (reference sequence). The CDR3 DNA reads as TGCAGTGCTAGAGACCCCTGGACTAGCGGGAGACCAGATACGCAGTATTTT. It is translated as CSARDPWTSGRPDTQYF.

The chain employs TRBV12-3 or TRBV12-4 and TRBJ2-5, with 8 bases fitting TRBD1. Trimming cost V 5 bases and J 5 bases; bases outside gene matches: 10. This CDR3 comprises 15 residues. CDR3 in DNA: TGTGCCAGCAGTCGTGCCGGGACAGGCTGGGAGACCCAGTACTTC. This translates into CASSRAGTGWETQYF.

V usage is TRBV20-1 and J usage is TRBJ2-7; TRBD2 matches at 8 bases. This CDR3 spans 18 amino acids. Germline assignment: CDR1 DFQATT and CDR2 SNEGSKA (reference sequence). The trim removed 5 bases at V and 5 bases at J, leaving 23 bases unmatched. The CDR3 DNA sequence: TGCAGTGCTTATATCGGGGGGGCTCGATCTTCCCGGAGAGACGAGCAGTACTTC. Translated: CSAYIGGARSSRRDEQYF.